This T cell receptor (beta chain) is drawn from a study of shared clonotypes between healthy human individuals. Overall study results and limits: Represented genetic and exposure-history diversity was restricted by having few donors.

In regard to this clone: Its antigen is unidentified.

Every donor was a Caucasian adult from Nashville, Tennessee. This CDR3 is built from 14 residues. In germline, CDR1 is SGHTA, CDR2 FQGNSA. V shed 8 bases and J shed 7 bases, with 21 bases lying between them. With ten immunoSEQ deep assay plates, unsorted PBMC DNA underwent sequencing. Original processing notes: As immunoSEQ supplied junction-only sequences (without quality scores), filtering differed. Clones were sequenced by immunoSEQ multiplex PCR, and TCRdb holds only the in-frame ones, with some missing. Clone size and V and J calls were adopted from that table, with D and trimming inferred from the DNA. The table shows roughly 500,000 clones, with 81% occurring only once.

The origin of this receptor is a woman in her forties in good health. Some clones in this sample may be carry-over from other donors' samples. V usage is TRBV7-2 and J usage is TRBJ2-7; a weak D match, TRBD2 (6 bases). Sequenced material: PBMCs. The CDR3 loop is CASSTGTRLWEQYF. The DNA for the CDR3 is TGTGCCAGCTCGACCGGGACTCGATTGTGGGAGCAGTACTTC.